This TCR beta chain is from a study of CXCR3-negative and CXCR3-positive naive CD8 T cells. Study results and limitations: Researchers report CXCR3 expression partially decreased after cryopreservation, with fresh PBMCs used in most assays. Researchers reported similar TRBV-TRBJ usage in naive CXCR3-negative and CXCR3-positive cells, though memory differed. Against CXCR3-negative naive cells, CXCR3-positive naive cells showed more hydrophobic TRB CDR3s.

Via 5' RACE with UMI labels, TRB cDNA libraries were prepared. TCRdb re-called the 5' RACE reads and shows each CDR3 protein once, DNA omitted. The table counts about 92,000 distinct CDR3 sequences; 0.7% to 1% lies in the top ten. There are 13 residues in the CDR3. As regards this clonotype: Its matching antigen is unknown.

The sequenced sample consisted of naive CXCR3+ CD8+ T cells from blood. As for subset: CD45RO-CCR7+CD27+CD95- naive CD8+ T cells expressing CXCR3 (TNR3+). The receptor comes from a human donor in good health. Some clones in this sample may be carry-over from other donors' samples. V and J are TRBV12-3 or TRBV12-4 and TRBJ1-1; TCRdb gives TRBD1 as the D gene, but with no DNA this cannot be confirmed. The CDR3 loop is CASSIGQGTEAFF.